The 18 T cell receptor beta chains presented below share a single source sample, sequenced in a study of shared clonotypes between healthy human individuals. Data came from immunoSEQ multiplex PCR; TCRdb stores just in-frame clones and leaves some out. The sample records about 1.9 million clones, roughly 95% being singletons. Cells designated naive CD8 were CD45RO-negative and were positively selected for CCR7, with terminally differentiated effector memory CD45RA+ cells excluded. Material: naive CD8+ T cells from PBMCs. The receptors were sampled from a man aged 18 to 29 in good health. Some clones in this sample may be carry-over from other donors' samples.

The chain combines TRBV28 with TRBJ1-1, with D possibly being TRBD1 (6 bases). Trimming stripped 8 bases from V and 0 bases from J, with 10 bases between. The CDR3 is 13 amino acids. CDR1 and CDR2 (germline): MDHEN, SYDVKM. CDR3 DNA: TGTGCCAGCCGATGGACAGTGAACACTGAAGCTTTCTTT. This codes for CASRWTVNTEAFF.

CDR3 DNA: TGTGCCAGCAGCTTAGCCTCTTCCCCAGTCGCTAATGAAAAACTGTTTTTT. Its protein is CASSLASSPVANEKLFF. J is TRBJ1-4 and V is TRBV7-8; D call uncertain. Trimming shortened V by 0 bases and J by 3 bases, and 14 bases separated the two germline ends. The germline V gene encodes CDR1 SGHVS and CDR2 FQNEAQ. This CDR3 is 17 amino acids long.

The chain combines TRBV5-6 with TRBJ1-1; D is perhaps TRBD1 (5 bases). This CDR3 spans 13 amino acids. Germline V CDR1 and CDR2: SGHDT, YYEEEE. V gave up 0 bases and J gave up 6 bases, with 9 bases separating them. CDR3 bases: TGTGCCAGCAGCTTGGGGGGCCGCTCTGAAGCTTTCTTT. Its translation: CASSLGGRSEAFF.

For this clone: The identical CDR3 is also encoded by other nucleotide sequences in the sample. V is TRBV27 and J is TRBJ2-7, with 9 positions matching TRBD1. The CDR3 loop spans 14 amino acids. V was clipped by 2 bases and J by 4 bases; unmatched bases: 3. Germline V gives CDR1 MNHEY, CDR2 SMNVEV (reference sequence). CDR3 region: CASSLTGGWYEQYF. The CDR3 region has the DNA TGTGCCAGCAGTTTAACAGGGGGCTGGTACGAGCAGTACTTC.

This rearrangement joins TRBV7-2 to TRBJ2-7; D possibly matches TRBD1 or TRBD2 (5 bases each). The CDR3 is 14 amino acids. The ends were cut back, 3 bases at V and 4 bases at J, with 13 bases in the middle. Germline CDR1 is SGHTA and CDR2 is FQGNSA. The chain's CDR3 is CASSFWGSQYEQYF. CDR3 sequence (DNA): TGTGCCAGCAGCTTTTGGGGGAGTCAGTACGAGCAGTACTTC.

V is TRBV7-8 and J is TRBJ2-7; TRBD2 aligns across 7 bases. Unmatched junction bases numbered 19, after V lost 5 bases and J lost 12 bases. The CDR3 runs 15 residues. Per germline, CDR1 SGHVS and CDR2 FQNEAQ. As DNA, the CDR3 is TGTGCCAGCAGCGCAACAGCGGGGCCCTCATTACTGACGTACTTC. Protein sequence: CASSATAGPSLLTYF.

V gene TRBV19 combines with J gene TRBJ1-2, with 7 bases matching TRBD1. After removal of 9 bases from V and 6 bases from J, the junction contained 7 bases not matched to a gene. Germline CDR1 LNHDA, CDR2 SQIVND (reference sequence). The CDR3 consists of 12 residues. CDR3 DNA: TGTGCCAGCCGATCAGGGGGAAATGGCTACACCTTC. Translated, it gives CASRSGGNGYTF.

A remark on this clone: Distinct nucleotide sequences in the sample also encode this CDR3. This chain uses TRBV28 with TRBJ1-1, with D unresolved. With 6 bases removed from V and 1 base from J, the gap between germline ends came to 9 bases. The CDR3 is made up of 13 amino acids. The V gene's germline CDR1 is MDHEN and CDR2 SYDVKM. The CDR3 DNA follows: TGTGCCAGCAGCCTAACTAGGAACACTGAAGCTTTCTTT. It is translated as CASSLTRNTEAFF.

The CDR3: CASSAGLSGNEQYF. CDR3 sequence (DNA): TGTGCCAGCAGCGCGGGACTTTCGGGAAACGAGCAGTACTTC. The V and J genes are TRBV11-2 and TRBJ2-7; the D gene is possibly TRBD2 (6 bases). The CDR3 sequence is 14 residues long. V lost 5 bases and J 5 bases, leaving 16 bases between the germline ends. Germline CDR1 SGHAT, CDR2 FQNNGV.

The chain carries TRBV4-1 and TRBJ2-1, with 13 bases matching TRBD2. Germline V gives CDR1 MGHRA, CDR2 YSYEKL. The CDR3 has 16 amino acids. Trimming took 2 bases from V and 10 from J; bases not matched to a gene: 8. CDR3 nucleotide sequence: TGCGCCAGCAGCCAACGGACTAGCGGGAGCCTACTCGAGCAGTTCTTC. It is translated as CASSQRTSGSLLEQFF.

The chain combines TRBV5-1 with TRBJ2-1; TRBD2 matches 14 bases. V lost 4 bases and J lost 6; bases outside the gene matches: 6. This CDR3 region has 16 residues. Germline V CDR1 and CDR2: SGHRS, YFSETQ. CDR3 in amino acids: CASSPGTSGRGNEQFF. DNA for the CDR3: TGCGCCAGCAGCCCCGGGACTAGCGGGAGAGGCAATGAGCAGTTCTTC.

This chain connects TRBV28 to TRBJ2-1; the match to TRBD2 covers 10 bases. V dropped 1 base and J dropped 4; count of bases not matched to a gene: 13. The CDR3 sequence is 19 residues long. The V gene's germline CDR1 is MDHEN and CDR2 SYDVKM. The CDR3 DNA is TGTGCCAGCAGTTTATCCCTGCTAGCGGGAGTGGGGCATTACAATGAGCAGTTCTTC. This sequence encodes CASSLSLLAGVGHYNEQFF.

This clone has a single count. The chain recombines TRBV5-1 with TRBJ2-3; D may match TRBD1 or TRBD2 (6 bases each). Germline V gene data show CDR1 as SGHRS and CDR2 as YFSETQ. The length of the CDR3 is 16 residues. The germline V and J ends were trimmed by 4 bases and 4 bases, with 19 bases remaining between them. The chain's CDR3 is CASSLRALGGPDTQYF. The CDR3 region has the DNA TGCGCCAGCAGCCTCCGGGCTCTGGGGGGCCCAGATACGCAGTATTTT.

J is TRBJ2-5 and V is TRBV9, with TRBD2 matching over 7 bases. This CDR3 region has 14 residues. V lost 4 bases to trimming and J lost 6 bases; unmatched junction nucleotides: 9. Germline CDR1 and CDR2: SGDLS and YYNGEE. The CDR3 sequence: CASSSGAGVKTQYF. DNA for the CDR3: TGTGCCAGCAGCTCCGGGGCGGGAGTAAAGACCCAGTACTTC.

Concerning this clone itself: Other DNA sequences within the sample encode an identical CDR3. V usage is TRBV9 and J usage is TRBJ1-4; 7 nucleotides align to TRBD1. CDR3 length: 15 amino acids. The germline CDR1 and CDR2 sequences are SGDLS and YYNGEE. V lost 3 bases to trimming and J lost 2 bases; unmatched junction nucleotides: 4. In DNA, the CDR3 is TGTGCCAGCAGCGCCCAGGGGGGTACTAATGAAAAACTGTTTTTT. It encodes CASSAQGGTNEKLFF.

This chain joins TRBV29-1 and TRBJ2-1, with TRBD2 as a possible D gene (6 bases). CDR1 is SQVTM, CDR2 ANQGSEA, per germline. The V and J ends lost 3 bases and 7 bases respectively, with 25 bases between them. CDR3 length: 17 residues. The CDR3 is CSVEYVLAKQVLNEQFF. The CDR3 DNA follows: TGCAGCGTTGAGTACGTACTAGCCAAGCAGGTGTTGAATGAGCAGTTCTTC.

V usage is TRBV5-1 and J usage is TRBJ2-1, with TRBD2 identical over 9 bases. The germline CDR1 and CDR2 sequences are SGHRS and YFSETQ. The CDR3 is made up of 15 amino acids. V gave up 0 bases and J gave up 7 bases; unmatched junction bases: 5. CDR3 in amino acids: CASSLALAGWNEQFF. The CDR3 DNA sequence: TGCGCCAGCAGCTTGGCGCTAGCGGGATGGAATGAGCAGTTCTTC.

This clone was seen once. This rearrangement joins TRBV28 to TRBJ2-7; D call uncertain. Germline CDR1 MDHEN, CDR2 SYDVKM. V was shortened by 6 bases and J by 2 bases, with 11 bases between the two germline ends. The CDR3 has 13 residues. The CDR3 DNA reads TGTGCCAGCAGGCTAGACCAAACCTACGAGCAGTACTTC. Its protein product is CASRLDQTYEQYF.